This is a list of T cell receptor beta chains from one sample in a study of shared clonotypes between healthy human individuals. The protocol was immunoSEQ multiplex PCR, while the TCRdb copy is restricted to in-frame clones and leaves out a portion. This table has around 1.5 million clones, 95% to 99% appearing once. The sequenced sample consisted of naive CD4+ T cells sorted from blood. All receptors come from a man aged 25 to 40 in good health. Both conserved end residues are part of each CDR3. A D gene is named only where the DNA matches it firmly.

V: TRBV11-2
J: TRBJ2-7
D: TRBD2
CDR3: CASSSGRAYEQYF

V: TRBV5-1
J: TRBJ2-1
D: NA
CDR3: CASSPTHGGNDEQFF

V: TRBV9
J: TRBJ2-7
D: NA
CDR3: CASSVGGDFYEQYF

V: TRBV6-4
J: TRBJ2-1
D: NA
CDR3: CASSSTAFYNEQFF

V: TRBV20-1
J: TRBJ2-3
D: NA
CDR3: CSARAGPTQYF

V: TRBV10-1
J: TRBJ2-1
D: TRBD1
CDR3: CASSHRDRGYNEQFF

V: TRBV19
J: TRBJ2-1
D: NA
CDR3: CASSIIPGRNNEQFF

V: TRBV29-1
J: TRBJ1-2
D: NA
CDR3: CSHSTLGIYGYTF

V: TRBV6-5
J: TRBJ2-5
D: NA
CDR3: CASSYSPASKTQYF

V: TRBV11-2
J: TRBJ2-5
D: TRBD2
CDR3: CASSRTSGSPQETQYF

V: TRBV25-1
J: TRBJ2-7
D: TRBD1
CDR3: CASSEPGQGYEQYF

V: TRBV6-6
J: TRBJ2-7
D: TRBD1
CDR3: CASNDRVPYEQYF

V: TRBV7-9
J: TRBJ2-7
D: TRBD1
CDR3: CASSLLHRDSMVLVYEQYF

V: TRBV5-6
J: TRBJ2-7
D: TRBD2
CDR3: CASSPWGTRFDEQYF

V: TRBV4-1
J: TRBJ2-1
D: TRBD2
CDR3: CASSQSGTRGRNEQFF

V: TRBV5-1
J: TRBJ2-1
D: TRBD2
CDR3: CASSLGFGLAGAANNNNEQFF

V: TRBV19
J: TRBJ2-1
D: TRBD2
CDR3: CASSKGLAGVYVNEQFF

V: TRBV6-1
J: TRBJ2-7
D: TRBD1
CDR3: CASSEGTGGPRADEQYF

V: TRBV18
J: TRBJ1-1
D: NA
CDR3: CASSPGQNTEAFF

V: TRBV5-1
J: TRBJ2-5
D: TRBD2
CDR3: CASSLVPGTSGRETQYF

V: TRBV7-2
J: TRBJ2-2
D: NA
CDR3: CASSFDPGFGELFF

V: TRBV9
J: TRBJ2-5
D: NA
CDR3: CASSQGQETQYF

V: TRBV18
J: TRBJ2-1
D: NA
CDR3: CASSTTREGQFF

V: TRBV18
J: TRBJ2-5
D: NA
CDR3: CASSPRKGEETQYF

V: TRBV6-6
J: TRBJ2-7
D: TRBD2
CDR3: CASSSISGRGSHEQYF

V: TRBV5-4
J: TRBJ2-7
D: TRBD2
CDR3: CASRGTTTYEQYF

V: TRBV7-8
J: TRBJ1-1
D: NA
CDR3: CASSSAGHDEAFF